This T cell receptor beta chain was captured by sequencing in a study of regulatory T cells in long-lasting Graves disease. Study results and limitations: Newly diagnosed Graves' patients had higher TCR diversity than persistent ones. Segments TRBV28, TRBJ1-2 and TRBJ2-5 showed preferential usage in persistent disease.

There are a few counts of this clonotype. Its antigen remains unknown. Building the TCR beta libraries relied on iRepertoire HTBI primers, and CDR3 regions underwent Arm-PCR. Original data processing: Across the samples, identification revealed around 65 TRBV and roughly 13 TRBJ segments. Via MiXCR, TCRdb re-called the multiplex PCR reads, giving one row per CDR3 protein. TCRdb's processing, not the authors', yielded these V and J calls. The table includes under 250,000 distinct CDR3 sequences, roughly 19% detected once. Noted time point: newly diagnosed GD, antithyroid drugs for less than 3 months. Extracted RNA from PBMCs served as the source of the TCR library. CDR1 and CDR2 (germline): LGHDT, YNNKEL (reference sequence). Trimming removed 2 bases at V and 0 bases at J, with 11 bases between. This CDR3 is 17 amino acids long. These records were also assigned to another study, of T cells in Graves' hyperthyroidism and ophthalmopathy. That work states: An initial round of RT-PCR targeting the TCR CDR3 relied on the HTBI primer set.

The input for sequencing was peripheral blood mononuclear cells (PBMCs), taken at new diagnosis, from a patient treated with antithyroid drugs. This chain joins TRBV3-1 and TRBJ2-6; weak D call: TRBD1 (5 bases). The TCR was taken from a woman between 25 and 40 years old with Graves disease. This CDR3 reads CASSQLGAHSGANVLTF. In nucleotides, the CDR3 is TGTGCCAGCAGCCAATTAGGGGCGCACTCTGGGGCCAACGTCCTGACTTTC.